These 3 T cell receptor beta chains were sequenced from one sample in a study of T cells after yellow fever vaccination. From the 5' RACE reads, TCRdb called clonotypes with MiXCR, one entry per CDR3 protein. The sample carries 170,000 or so distinct CDR3 sequences, approximately 6% recorded once. The material was CD4+ T cells sorted from PBMCs, obtained on the day of the first yellow fever vaccination. These TCRs come from a man in his late teens or twenties who received the YFV17D yellow fever vaccine.

This clonotype came up a few times. The V and J genes are TRBV4-2 and TRBJ1-5; 7 bases match TRBD1. The CDR3 covers 15 residues. V gave up 1 base and J gave up 5 bases; unmatched junction bases: 5. The germline gives CDR1 LGHNA, CDR2 YNFKEQ. The CDR3 sequence is CASSQGTTGDQPQHF. CDR3 bases: TGTGCCAGCAGCCAAGGGACAACAGGGGATCAGCCCCAGCATTTT.

In its sample, this clonotype was seen many times. The chain joins TRBV29-1 to TRBJ1-1; D is perhaps TRBD1 (5 bases). The CDR3 loop spans 18 amino acids. Between the trimmed V and J ends, which lost 0 bases and 3 bases, there was a span of 23 bases. Germline V lookup: CDR1 SQVTM, CDR2 ANQGSEA. CDR3 nucleotide sequence: TGCAGCGTTGAAGAACGGCCCCACACACACCGGGGGGACACTGAAGCTTTCTTT. Residues: CSVEERPHTHRGDTEAFF.

This clonotype was recorded at least ten times. The chain combines TRBV29-1 with TRBJ2-4; 7 bases are a match to TRBD1. With V trimmed by 4 bases and J by 4 bases, 7 bases remained unmatched. CDR3 length: 14 residues. Germline CDR1 is SQVTM and CDR2 is ANQGSEA. The CDR3 DNA reads as TGCAGCGTTGGTTTTGGGACAGCTAAAAACATTCAGTACTTC. Protein: CSVGFGTAKNIQYF.